One sample yielded the 32 T cell receptor beta chains listed below, sequenced in a study of blood T cell repertoires in COVID-19. Generated by immunoSEQ multiplex PCR, the TCRdb table keeps only in-frame clones and is missing some. The table lists around 27,000 clones, about 80% of them singletons. Sequencing was done on a sample of peripheral blood. The receptors shown here come from a human donor in a cohort sampled during active COVID-19.

The rearrangement links TRBV24-1 to TRBJ2-5; D is perhaps TRBD2 (5 bases). Germline values: CDR1 KGHDR, CDR2 SFDVKD. Trimming left V 0 bases short and J 2 bases short, with 12 bases between. This CDR3 region has 16 residues. CDR3 sequence: CATSDLFGSEQETQYF. CDR3 sequence (DNA): TGTGCCACCAGTGATTTGTTTGGGAGTGAACAAGAGACCCAGTACTTC.

The chain uses TRBV4-2 and TRBJ2-3; D is perhaps TRBD1 (5 bases). This CDR3 is built from 16 residues. Germline CDR1 reads LGHNA; CDR2 reads YNFKEQ. The V and J ends lost 4 bases and 0 bases respectively, with 14 bases between them. CDR3 sequence reads: CASSPRTGPSTDTQYF. CDR3 in DNA: TGTGCCAGCAGCCCTCGAACAGGTCCTAGCACAGATACGCAGTATTTT.

V is TRBV18 and J is TRBJ2-2; 7 bases map to TRBD1. V dropped 6 bases and J dropped 6; count of bases not matched to a gene: 10. Germline CDR1 KGHSH, CDR2 LQKENI. This CDR3 region has 15 residues. The CDR3 reads CASSPTTGPAGELFF. The DNA for the CDR3 is TGTGCCAGCTCGCCGACGACAGGGCCTGCCGGGGAGCTGTTTTTT.

The CDR3 region has the DNA TGTGCCAGCAGCTTGCAGGGACTCCAAAACAATGAGCAGTTCTTC. Translating it yields CASSLQGLQNNEQFF. The V gene is TRBV5-5, the J gene TRBJ2-1, with a possible D match to TRBD2 (6 bases). Trimming left V 1 base short and J 5 bases short, with 13 bases between. The CDR3 contains 15 residues. CDR1 is SGHKS and CDR2 is YYEKEE in the germline V gene (reference sequence).

V and J are TRBV7-2 and TRBJ2-1, with TRBD2 identical over 9 bases. Trimming took 1 base from V and 4 from J; bases not matched to a gene: 8. Germline assignment: CDR1 SGHTA and CDR2 FQGNSA. This CDR3 spans 17 amino acids. This chain's CDR3 is CASSLVFGGGGYNEQFF. CDR3 nucleotide sequence: TGTGCCAGCAGCTTAGTCTTTGGCGGGGGGGGTTACAATGAGCAGTTCTTC.

This clone was seen just once. The chain joins TRBV11-1 to TRBJ1-6; 8 positions agree with TRBD1. V lost 5 bases and J lost 7; bases outside the gene matches: 4. Germline V gives CDR1 SGHAT, CDR2 FQDESV (reference sequence). The CDR3 has 14 residues. CDR3 coding DNA: TGTGCCAGCAGCCAACCAGGGGGCAATTCACCCCTCCACTTT. Protein sequence: CASSQPGGNSPLHF.

The V and J genes are TRBV7-2 and TRBJ2-7; possibly TRBD2 for D (6 bases). Trimming left V 7 bases short and J 3 bases short, with 16 bases between. The CDR3 has 14 amino acids. Germline CDR1 is SGHTA and CDR2 is FQGNSA. CDR3 DNA sequence: TGTGCCAGCACCCCAGGAGGGATTTACTACGAGCAGTACTTC. Protein product: CASTPGGIYYEQYF.

V is TRBV25-1 and J is TRBJ2-7; TRBD2 is a possible D gene (5 bases). The CDR3 contains 14 residues. The V gene lost 5 bases and the J gene lost 3 bases, with 14 bases spanning the gap. Germline V gives CDR1 MGHDK, CDR2 SYGVNS. In DNA form, the CDR3 reads TGTGCCAGCAGTCATCCCAGCGGCGACTACGAGCAGTACTTC. Its translation: CASSHPSGDYEQYF.

The chain links TRBV12-3 or TRBV12-4 to TRBJ1-2; D not resolved. The V end lost 6 bases, the J end lost 0 bases, and 5 bases lay between the germline ends. This CDR3 has 12 amino acids. Here the CDR3 reads CASSTANYGYTF. The CDR3 region has the DNA TGTGCCAGCAGCACAGCTAACTATGGCTACACCTTC.

The J gene is TRBJ2-7, the V gene TRBV6-5; TRBD1 agrees at 9 bases. With V trimmed by 5 bases and J by 3 bases, 2 bases remained unmatched. The germline V gene has CDR1 MNHEY and CDR2 SVGAGI. The CDR3 totals 13 residues. The CDR3 DNA reads TGTGCCAGCAGTAGGACAGGGGTCTACGAGCAGTACTTC. Its translation is CASSRTGVYEQYF.

The genes are TRBV6-6 and TRBJ2-1, with 16 bases identical to TRBD2. This CDR3 comprises 16 residues. Germline V gene lookup returns CDR1 MNHNY and CDR2 SVGAGI (reference sequence). The V segment lost 6 bases and the J segment 8 bases; nucleotides outside the gene matches: 7. The CDR3 DNA sequence: TGTGCCAGCAGCAGGGGACTAGCGGGGGGGCTCTATGAGCAGTTCTTC. This gives the protein CASSRGLAGGLYEQFF.

This chain connects TRBV28 to TRBJ2-7, with TRBD1 as a possible D gene (6 bases). Looked up from germline, CDR1 is MDHEN and CDR2 is SYDVKM. The CDR3 is 14 amino acids. Trimming left V 0 bases short and J 3 bases short, with 9 bases between. The CDR3 reads CASSLWKDSYEQYF. The CDR3 DNA reads TGTGCCAGCAGTTTATGGAAGGACAGCTACGAGCAGTACTTC.

The rearrangement uses TRBV28 and TRBJ2-7; 8 bases align to TRBD2. With V trimmed by 6 bases and J by 4 bases, 11 bases remained unmatched. Germline assignment: CDR1 MDHEN and CDR2 SYDVKM. This CDR3 has 15 amino acids. In nucleotides, the CDR3 is TGTGCCAGCAGCCTACCTATAGCGGGGCGTTACGAGCAGTACTTC. This gives the protein CASSLPIAGRYEQYF.

This clone showed up just a few times. V usage is TRBV19 and J usage is TRBJ2-1, with 7 nucleotides matching TRBD1. Trimming cost V 4 bases and J 6 bases; bases outside gene matches: 3. Germline assignment: CDR1 LNHDA and CDR2 SQIVND (reference sequence). The CDR3 consists of 13 residues. CDR3 amino acids: CASSTTGVNEQFF. The CDR3 DNA sequence: TGTGCCAGTAGTACTACAGGGGTCAATGAGCAGTTCTTC.

Only one count was recorded for this clone. The gene calls are TRBV30 and TRBJ1-1; 12 nucleotides match TRBD1. There are 14 residues in the CDR3. After removal of 3 bases from V and 6 bases from J, the junction contained 5 bases not matched to a gene. Germline V gives CDR1 GTSNPN, CDR2 SVGIG (reference sequence). The CDR3 DNA reads TGTGCCTGGAGCGGGGACAGGGGGCGGCCTGAAGCTTTCTTT. Translation gives CAWSGDRGRPEAFF.

The CDR3 loop reads CASSLSRQETQYF. CDR3 in DNA: TGTGCCAGCAGCTTATCTAGACAGGAGACCCAGTACTTC. The rearrangement uses TRBV7-2 and TRBJ2-5; a weak D match, TRBD1 (5 bases). The CDR3 extends over 13 amino acids. Germline CDR1 and CDR2: SGHTA and FQGNSA. Deletions cut 2 bases from V and 5 bases from J, with 9 bases between.

The chain has TRBV7-2 and TRBJ1-4; perhaps TRBD1 as D (6 bases). Germline values: CDR1 SGHTA, CDR2 FQGNSA. The CDR3 sequence is 15 residues long. V was clipped by 5 bases and J by 2 bases, with 12 bases between them. CDR3 amino acids: CASSNYRVTNEKLFF. The CDR3 nucleotides read TGTGCCAGCAGCAACTACAGGGTTACTAATGAAAAACTGTTTTTT.

The chain uses TRBV7-8 and TRBJ1-5; no firm D call. V lost 1 base and J lost 0, with 7 bases in between. The CDR3 is 15 amino acids. In germline, CDR1 is SGHVS, CDR2 FQNEAQ. The CDR3 is CASSLGPISNQPQHF. DNA for the CDR3: TGTGCCAGCAGCTTAGGGCCGATTAGCAATCAGCCCCAGCATTTT.

The V and J genes are TRBV29-1 and TRBJ2-1; D is unclear. The V end lost 3 bases, the J end lost 8 bases, and 8 bases lay between the germline ends. The CDR3 is made up of 11 amino acids. Germline CDR1 SQVTM, CDR2 ANQGSEA. The CDR3 reads CSVDILDEQFF. CDR3 sequence (DNA): TGCAGCGTTGATATTTTAGATGAGCAGTTCTTC.

This clone was seen only a few times. DNA for the CDR3: TGTGCCAGCAGCCAAGCCTTCCGGGAAGGGAATTCACCCCTCCACTTT. Translation: CASSQAFREGNSPLHF. The V call is TRBV3-1 (or the pseudogene TRBV3-2), the J call TRBJ1-6, with unresolved D. The germline V gene has CDR1 LGHDT and CDR2 YNNKEL (reference sequence). CDR3 size: 16 residues. The germline V and J ends were trimmed by 1 base and 7 bases, with 14 bases remaining between them.

This chain joins TRBV7-7 and TRBJ2-3; 7 bases fit TRBD2. The germline V gene has CDR1 SSHAT and CDR2 FNYEAQ (reference sequence). The length of the CDR3 is 14 residues. V gave up 3 bases and J gave up 7 bases; unmatched junction bases: 7. The CDR3 spells CASSLSGTTNTQYF. In DNA form, the CDR3 reads TGTGCCAGCAGCTTGTCCGGGACTACCAATACGCAGTATTTT.

This chain joins TRBV28 and TRBJ2-7, with 12 bases identical to TRBD2. V shed 5 bases and J 7 bases; nucleotides not matched to a gene: 6. The CDR3 length is 14 residues. The germline CDR1 and CDR2 sequences are MDHEN and SYDVKM. In DNA form, the CDR3 reads TGTGCCAGCAGTCACCGGACTAGCGGGACTGAGCAGTACTTC. Protein: CASSHRTSGTEQYF.

In its sample, this clone was seen a few times. This chain connects TRBV4-1 to TRBJ2-3; 9 bases match TRBD2. The trim removed 4 bases at V and 5 bases at J, leaving 13 bases unmatched. The germline CDR1 and CDR2 sequences are MGHRA and YSYEKL. The CDR3 loop spans 17 amino acids. This CDR3 reads CASSPLQGLAGQDTQYF. The CDR3 nucleotides are TGCGCCAGCAGCCCGTTGCAAGGGCTAGCGGGACAAGATACGCAGTATTTT.

This chain connects TRBV9 to TRBJ2-7, with D possibly TRBD1 on 5 matching bases. CDR1 is SGDLS and CDR2 is YYNGEE in the germline V gene. Deletions cut 3 bases from V and 3 bases from J, with 7 bases between. This CDR3 comprises 12 residues. CDR3 in DNA: TGTGCCAGCAGCGACGACAGCTACGAGCAGTACTTC. It codes for CASSDDSYEQYF.

This clone was picked up a small number of times. The V and J genes are TRBV11-3 and TRBJ2-1, with D maybe TRBD2 (5 bases). Germline CDR1 is SGHNT and CDR2 is YENEEA. Trimming left V 3 bases short and J 6 bases short, with 9 bases between. CDR3 length equals 13 residues. Written as DNA, the CDR3 is TGTGCCAGCAGCTTGGCGGGTCCCAATGAGCAGTTCTTC. Amino acid sequence: CASSLAGPNEQFF.

The chain joins TRBV13 to TRBJ2-3; TRBD2 aligns across 7 bases. The CDR3 runs to 16 residues. J lost 0 bases, V lost 4 bases, and 7 bases had no gene match. The germline V gene has CDR1 PRHDT and CDR2 FYEKMQ (reference sequence). In DNA form, the CDR3 reads TGTGCCAGCAGCTCCTCAGGGCGGGGGAGCACAGATACGCAGTATTTT. This translates into CASSSSGRGSTDTQYF.

The chain joins TRBV19 to TRBJ2-1; maybe TRBD2 (6 bases). This CDR3 has 16 amino acids. Germline assignment: CDR1 LNHDA and CDR2 SQIVND (reference sequence). Trimming pared 3 bases from V and 6 bases from J, leaving 18 bases between. CDR3 in DNA: TGTGCCAGTAGTATCTTAAGCGGGCCCTCCGGCAATGAGCAGTTCTTC. This sequence encodes CASSILSGPSGNEQFF.

The rearrangement joins TRBV27 to TRBJ2-1; TRBD2 matches 13 bases. The CDR3 is 20 residues long. With V trimmed by 7 bases and J by 1 base, 16 bases remained unmatched. Germline V gene data show CDR1 as MNHEY and CDR2 as SMNVEV (reference sequence). The CDR3 is CASTPGLGLAGDRSYNEQFF. The CDR3 DNA reads as TGTGCCAGCACCCCCGGTTTAGGACTAGCGGGAGATAGGTCCTACAATGAGCAGTTCTTC.

This clone is judged medium-sized (0.01 to 0.1%). J is TRBJ2-7 and V is TRBV4-3, with TRBD2 matching over 8 bases. V shed 1 base, J shed 5 bases, and the junction held 10 bases outside the gene matches. This CDR3 has 16 residues. Looked up from germline, CDR1 is LGHNA and CDR2 is YSLEER. The CDR3 here is CASSQALTSGRNEQYF. The CDR3 DNA follows: TGCGCCAGCAGCCAAGCCTTGACAAGCGGGAGAAACGAGCAGTACTTC.

The V call is TRBV4-1, the J call TRBJ2-1; 12 bases map to TRBD2. This CDR3 has 16 residues. Germline CDR1 MGHRA, CDR2 YSYEKL. The V gene end was trimmed by 3 bases and the J gene end by 7 bases; junction bases not matched to a gene: 7. The DNA of the CDR3 is TGCGCCAGCAGCCATAGACTAGCGGGAGAAGAGAATGAGCAGTTCTTC. Amino acids: CASSHRLAGEENEQFF.

Relative to its sample, this clone is medium-sized. This sequence joins TRBV6-1 and TRBJ2-7; no clear D. V was clipped by 0 bases and J by 6 bases, with 12 bases between them. There are 14 residues in the CDR3. CDR1 and CDR2 from the germline V gene are MNHNS and SASEGT. This CDR3 is CASSEASAALEQYF. For the CDR3, the DNA is TGTGCCAGCAGTGAAGCAAGCGCGGCTCTCGAGCAGTACTTC.

The gene calls are TRBV20-1 and TRBJ2-1, with 11 bases lining up with TRBD2. The germline CDR1 and CDR2 sequences are DFQATT and SNEGSKA (reference sequence). J was trimmed by 4 bases and V by 3 bases; bases with no gene match: 11. The CDR3 runs 17 residues. The CDR3 region has the DNA TGCAGTGCTAGTTCACTAGCGGGAGTAGTTGGGTACAATGAGCAGTTCTTC. This encodes CSASSLAGVVGYNEQFF.